The 16 T cell receptor beta chains below come from one sample, sequenced in a study of STAT5B mutations in CD4+ large granular lymphocyte leukemia. Only in-frame clones appear in the TCRdb table, and some are missing; sequencing was by immunoSEQ multiplex PCR. The table includes 30,000 to 40,000 clones, 76% detected once. Sequencing used CD4+ T cells from blood buffy coats. All receptors derive from a human donor in good health.

In this sample, this clone turned up a few times. The rearrangement links TRBV5-6 to TRBJ1-6; no definite D call. The CDR3 has 17 amino acids. V was pared by 1 base and J by 0 bases, with 11 bases between. CDR1 is SGHDT and CDR2 is YYEEEE in the germline V gene. In nucleotides, the CDR3 is TGTGCCAGCAGCTTGTGGTCAAAACTCTCCTATAATTCACCCCTCCACTTT. Translated, it gives CASSLWSKLSYNSPLHF.

This clone was found once. The rearrangement links TRBV5-1 to TRBJ2-7, with D possibly TRBD1 on 6 matching bases. Trimming pared 4 bases from V and 9 bases from J, leaving 20 bases between. This CDR3 has 14 amino acids. The germline CDR1 and CDR2 sequences are SGHRS and YFSETQ. This chain's CDR3 is CASSNPATGSGQYF. CDR3 nucleotide sequence: TGCGCCAGCAGCAACCCCGCAACAGGGTCCGGGCAGTACTTC.

The DNA of the CDR3 is TGTGCCAGCAGTGTCGATTACAGGGGTACAAGGTTTGGCTACACCTTC. The encoded protein is CASSVDYRGTRFGYTF. This sequence joins TRBV27 and TRBJ1-2; 7 nucleotides align to TRBD1. This CDR3 has 16 amino acids. Trimming at V came to 5 bases and at J to 7 bases, leaving 16 bases not matched to a gene. In germline, CDR1 is MNHEY, CDR2 SMNVEV (reference sequence).

This clone was seen a few times. The chain couples TRBV28 to TRBJ2-7, with TRBD1 matching over 8 bases. Germline CDR1 and CDR2: MDHEN and SYDVKM. The CDR3 has 12 residues. The junction had 6 bases not matched to a gene; V was cut back by 2 bases and J by 12 bases. CDR3 loop: CASSLRGQGAYF. CDR3 bases: TGTGCCAGCAGTTTACGTGGGCAGGGGGCGTACTTC.

The chain uses TRBV18 and TRBJ2-7; 13 bases match TRBD2. Looked up from germline, CDR1 is KGHSH and CDR2 is LQKENI. Trimming removed 5 bases from V and 5 bases from J; junction bases left unmatched: 9. The CDR3 has 16 residues. Here the CDR3 reads CASSSNHGTSGNEQYF. In DNA form, the CDR3 reads TGTGCCAGCTCATCCAACCACGGGACTAGCGGGAACGAGCAGTACTTC.

This chain connects TRBV15 to TRBJ2-1, with 8 bases that match TRBD2. The V segment lost 5 bases and the J segment 8 bases; nucleotides outside the gene matches: 8. CDR3 size: 14 residues. Germline V lookup: CDR1 LNHNV, CDR2 YYDKDF (reference sequence). The CDR3 DNA is TGTGCCACCAGCCTCGGGGGGGCCTTAGATGAGCAGTTCTTC. Its protein product is CATSLGGALDEQFF. Looking up the rest from reference TRBV15 and TRBJ2-1 gives the full variable domain: DAMVIQNPRYQVTQFGKPVTLSCSQTLNHNVMYWYQQKSSQAPKLLFHYYDKDFNNEADTPDNFQSRRPNTSFCFLDIRSPGLGDTAMYLCATSLGGALDEQFFGPGTRLTVL.

The CDR3 spells CASSYLIRGNEQFF. The CDR3 DNA sequence: TGTGCCAGCAGTTACCTGATTCGGGGCAATGAGCAGTTCTTC. This chain connects TRBV6-6 to TRBJ2-1, with D possibly being TRBD2 (5 bases). This CDR3 contains 14 residues. CDR1 MNHNY and CDR2 SVGAGI come from the germline V gene (reference sequence). V shed 2 bases and J shed 6 bases, with 11 bases lying between them.

This clone showed up just a few times. V is TRBV29-1 and J is TRBJ2-3; the D is unclear. CDR1 is SQVTM, CDR2 ANQGSEA, per germline. The CDR3 runs 14 residues. V dropped 7 bases and J dropped 0 bases, with 14 bases sitting between them. Written as DNA, the CDR3 is TGCAGCGGCAGGCTTTCGCTGAGCACAGATACGCAGTATTTT. This translates into CSGRLSLSTDTQYF.

Notes on this clone: The sample has other DNA sequences that encode this CDR3 too. The J gene is TRBJ2-7, the V gene TRBV5-1, with D perhaps TRBD1 (6 bases). The CDR3 is 15 amino acids. Germline V CDR1 and CDR2: SGHRS, YFSETQ. Trimming shortened V by 0 bases and J by 1 base, and 11 bases separated the two germline ends. CDR3 protein: CASSLGGGSSYEQYF. CDR3 nucleotide sequence: TGCGCCAGCAGCTTGGGAGGGGGTTCGTCCTACGAGCAGTACTTC.

V and J are TRBV2 and TRBJ1-6, with D possibly TRBD1 on 5 matching bases. CDR3 length: 14 amino acids. CDR1 and CDR2 (germline): SNHLY, FYNNEI. Trimming cost V 8 bases and J 7 bases, with 15 bases left between them. The CDR3 protein is CASARDGKNSPLHF. Here the CDR3 DNA reads TGTGCCAGCGCTCGGGACGGAAAAAATTCACCCCTCCACTTT.

The V and J genes are TRBV19 and TRBJ1-1, with D perhaps TRBD1 (6 bases). Germline assignment: CDR1 LNHDA and CDR2 SQIVND (reference sequence). The CDR3 is 15 residues long. Trimming left V 5 bases short and J 3 bases short, with 16 bases between. CDR3 sequence reads: CASSPTGTKDTEAFF. CDR3 in DNA: TGTGCCAGTAGTCCTACAGGGACTAAGGACACTGAAGCTTTCTTT.

CDR3 in amino acids: CASSLGIPEGYTF. The CDR3 nucleotides are TGCGCCAGCAGCTTGGGGATTCCGGAAGGCTACACCTTC. The rearrangement links TRBV5-1 to TRBJ1-2; D remains ambiguous. CDR1 and CDR2 (germline): SGHRS, YFSETQ. The CDR3 consists of 13 residues. V was cut by 0 bases and J by 8 bases, with 11 bases left in between.

This clone occurred once. Here the CDR3 reads CASSPKGLAVSNTGELFF. DNA for the CDR3: TGTGCCAGCAGCCCCAAGGGACTAGCGGTTTCGAACACCGGGGAGCTGTTTTTT. This rearrangement joins TRBV7-2 to TRBJ2-2, with 11 bases aligning to TRBD2. The CDR3 spans 18 residues. V gave up 5 bases and J gave up 0 bases; unmatched junction bases: 8. The V gene's germline CDR1 is SGHTA and CDR2 FQGNSA.

The gene calls are TRBV18 and TRBJ2-7; TRBD1 matches 10 bases. V trimming: 4 bases; J trimming: 3 bases; junction bases outside the gene matches: 6. The CDR3 spans 15 residues. The V gene's germline CDR1 is KGHSH and CDR2 LQKENI. The CDR3 nucleotides are TGTGCCAGCTCACTTGTGGGACAGGGGTACTACGAGCAGTACTTC. Its protein product is CASSLVGQGYYEQYF.

V is TRBV2 and J is TRBJ2-1; possible D gene TRBD2, 6 bases. The V end lost 6 bases, the J end lost 0 bases, and 12 bases lay between the germline ends. CDR3 length: 15 amino acids. Germline lookup yields CDR1 SNHLY and CDR2 FYNNEI. CDR3 bases: TGTGCCAGCAGCCAGGGACTCTCCTCCTACAATGAGCAGTTCTTC. Protein product: CASSQGLSSYNEQFF.

This clone was recorded a few times. The J gene is TRBJ2-1, the V gene TRBV7-8, with 7 bases lining up with TRBD1. Unmatched junction bases numbered 5, after V lost 0 bases and J lost 0 bases. The CDR3 consists of 17 residues. Germline values: CDR1 SGHVS, CDR2 FQNEAQ. In DNA, the CDR3 is TGTGCCAGCAGCTTAGCGTCGGGACAGAGCTCCTACAATGAGCAGTTCTTC. It specifies CASSLASGQSSYNEQFF.